This entry lists 11 T cell receptor beta chains sequenced from one sample in a study of blood T cell repertoires in COVID-19. Data came from immunoSEQ multiplex PCR; TCRdb stores just in-frame clones and leaves some out. The repertoire holds about 30,000 clones, with roughly 82% as singletons. Sequencing used peripheral blood. The receptors derive from a human donor in a cohort sampled during active COVID-19.

The genes are TRBV27 and TRBJ1-3, with 7 bases that match TRBD1. The trim removed 2 bases at V and 4 bases at J, leaving 5 bases unmatched. CDR1 is MNHEY, CDR2 SMNVEV, per germline (reference sequence). This CDR3 is 15 amino acids long. Here the CDR3 DNA reads TGTGCCAGCAGTTTAGGGACAGCCCGGGGAAACACCATATATTTT. This codes for CASSLGTARGNTIYF.

This CDR3 reads CASSMGQETDTQYF. CDR3 DNA: TGCGCCAGCAGCATGGGACAGGAGACAGATACGCAGTATTTT. The J gene is TRBJ2-3, the V gene TRBV5-1; 8 bases align to TRBD1. CDR3 length: 14 residues. V lost 4 bases, J lost 3 bases, and 4 bases stayed unmatched. The germline gives CDR1 SGHRS, CDR2 YFSETQ. Using reference TRBV5-1 and TRBJ2-3 for the parts outside the CDR3, the full variable domain is KAGVTQTPRYLIKTRGQQVTLSCSPISGHRSVSWYQQTPGQGLQFLFEYFSETQRNKGNFPGRFSGRQFSNSRSEMNVSTLELGDSALYLCASSMGQETDTQYFGPGTRLTVL.

This chain joins TRBV11-2 and TRBJ1-2, with 10 bases identical to TRBD1. Trimming removed 5 bases from V and 7 bases from J; junction bases left unmatched: 13. This CDR3 is 16 amino acids long. Germline lookup yields CDR1 SGHAT and CDR2 FQNNGV. CDR3 sequence (DNA): TGTGCCAGCAGCCGGCCCACCGGGACAGGGGCGGGTGGCTACACCTTC. Encoded protein: CASSRPTGTGAGGYTF.

The rearrangement uses TRBV10-3 and TRBJ1-1, with D unclear. Germline-derived CDR1 and CDR2 are ENHRY and SYGVKD. Between the trimmed V and J ends, which lost 6 bases and 0 bases, there was a span of 11 bases. The CDR3 is made up of 14 amino acids. The chain's CDR3 is CAIRRDTLNTEAFF. CDR3 in DNA: TGTGCCATCAGGAGAGACACCCTGAACACTGAAGCTTTCTTT.

The rearrangement links TRBV2 to TRBJ1-2; 11 nucleotides agree with TRBD1. The V segment lost 7 bases and the J segment 4 bases; nucleotides outside the gene matches: 14. CDR3 length equals 17 residues. In germline, CDR1 is SNHLY, CDR2 FYNNEI. The CDR3, as DNA: TGTGCCAGCATCCAGGACAGGGGGCGTGGGATCGGCTATGGCTACACCTTC. It codes for CASIQDRGRGIGYGYTF. Full variable domain (remainder filled in from reference TRBV2 and TRBJ1-2): EPEVTQTPSHQVTQMGQEVILRCVPISNHLYFYWYRQILGQKVEFLVSFYNNEISEKSEIFDDQFSVERPDGSNFTLKIRSTKLEDSAMYFCASIQDRGRGIGYGYTFGSGTRLTVV.

The chain couples TRBV5-1 to TRBJ2-7; 8 bases match TRBD1. Per the germline V gene, CDR1 is SGHRS and CDR2 is YFSETQ. The CDR3 is 13 residues long. The V and J ends lost 4 bases and 3 bases, in that order; junction bases with no gene match: 3. Here the CDR3 reads CASSRDRIYEQYF. The CDR3 coding sequence is TGCGCCAGCAGCCGGGACAGGATCTACGAGCAGTACTTC.

The genes are TRBV7-6 and TRBJ2-3, with D perhaps TRBD2 (5 bases). Germline CDR1 SGHVS, CDR2 FNYEAQ. CDR3 size: 17 residues. Trimming pared 3 bases from V and 3 bases from J, leaving 19 bases between. The CDR3 bases are TGTGCCAGCAGCTTCTACCTATGGACCGTAGCGACAGATACGCAGTATTTT. It encodes CASSFYLWTVATDTQYF.

J is TRBJ1-5 and V is TRBV6-5; tentative D call: TRBD1 (5 bases). Per germline, CDR1 MNHEY and CDR2 SVGAGI. Trimming removed 0 bases from V and 6 bases from J, with 9 bases in between. This CDR3 is 14 amino acids long. This CDR3 reads CASSYSTVGQPQHF. In nucleotides, the CDR3 is TGTGCCAGCAGTTACTCGACAGTCGGTCAGCCCCAGCATTTT.

V gene TRBV7-9 combines with J gene TRBJ2-5; D may be TRBD2 (7 bases). Deletions cut 0 bases from V and 1 base from J, with 9 bases between. This CDR3 has 15 amino acids. Germline V gene data show CDR1 as SEHNR and CDR2 as FQNEAQ (reference sequence). The CDR3 sequence: CASSLAAGAQETQYF. DNA of the CDR3: TGTGCCAGCAGCTTAGCGGCGGGGGCCCAAGAGACCCAGTACTTC.

J is TRBJ1-4 and V is TRBV27; TRBD1 matches 7 bases. Germline loops: CDR1 MNHEY, CDR2 SMNVEV (reference sequence). The CDR3 loop spans 14 amino acids. V shed 6 bases and J 8 bases; nucleotides not matched to a gene: 9. The CDR3 DNA sequence: TGTGCCAGCAGCAAGAGACAGGGACACGAAAAACTGTTTTTT. Its protein is CASSKRQGHEKLFF.

This clone was detected only once. The V and J genes are TRBV5-1 and TRBJ1-4; possibly TRBD1 for D (6 bases). V shed 0 bases and J shed 8 bases, with 8 bases lying between them. CDR3 length: 13 amino acids. Germline-derived CDR1 and CDR2 are SGHRS and YFSETQ. For the CDR3, the DNA is TGCGCCAGCAGCTTGGAAGGGACAGAAAAACTGTTTTTT. It yields the protein CASSLEGTEKLFF.